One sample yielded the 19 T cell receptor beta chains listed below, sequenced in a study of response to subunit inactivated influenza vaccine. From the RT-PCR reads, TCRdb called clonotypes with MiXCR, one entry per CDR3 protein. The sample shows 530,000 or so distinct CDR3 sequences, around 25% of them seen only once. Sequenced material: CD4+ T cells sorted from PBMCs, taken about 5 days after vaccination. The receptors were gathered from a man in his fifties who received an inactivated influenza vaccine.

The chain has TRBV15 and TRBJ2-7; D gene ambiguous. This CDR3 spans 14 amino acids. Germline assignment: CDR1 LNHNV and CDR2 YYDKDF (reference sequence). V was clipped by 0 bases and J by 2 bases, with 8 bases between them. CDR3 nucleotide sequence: TGTGCCACCAGCAGAGATCTTAAGGCCTACGAGCAGTACTTC. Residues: CATSRDLKAYEQYF.

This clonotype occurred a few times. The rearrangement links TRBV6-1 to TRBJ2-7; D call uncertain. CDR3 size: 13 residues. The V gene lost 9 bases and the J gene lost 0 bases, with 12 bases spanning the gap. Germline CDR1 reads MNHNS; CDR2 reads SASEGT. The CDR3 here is CASEARSSYEQYF. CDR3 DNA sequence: TGTGCCAGTGAAGCTAGGAGCTCCTACGAGCAGTACTTC.

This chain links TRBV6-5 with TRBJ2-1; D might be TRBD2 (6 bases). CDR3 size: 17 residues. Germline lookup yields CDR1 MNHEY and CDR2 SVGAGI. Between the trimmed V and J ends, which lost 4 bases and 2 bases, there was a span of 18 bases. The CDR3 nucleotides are TGTGCCAGCAGTTCCGGGCGGAGGGCGGTCACCTACAATGAGCAGTTCTTC. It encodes CASSSGRRAVTYNEQFF.

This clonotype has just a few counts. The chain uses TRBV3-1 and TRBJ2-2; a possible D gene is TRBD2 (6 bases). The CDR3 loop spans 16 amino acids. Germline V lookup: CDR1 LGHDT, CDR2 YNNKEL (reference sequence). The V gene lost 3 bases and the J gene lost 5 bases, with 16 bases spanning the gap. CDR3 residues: CASSQWGDPRTGELFF. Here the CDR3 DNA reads TGTGCCAGCAGCCAGTGGGGGGACCCGAGAACCGGGGAGCTGTTTTTT.

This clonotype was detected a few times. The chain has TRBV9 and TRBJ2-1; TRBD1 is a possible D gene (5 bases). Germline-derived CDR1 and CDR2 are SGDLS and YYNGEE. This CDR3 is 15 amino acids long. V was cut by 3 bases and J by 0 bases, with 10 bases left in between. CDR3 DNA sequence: TGTGCCAGCAGCGGTCAGGGCGTCTCCTACAATGAGCAGTTCTTC. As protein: CASSGQGVSYNEQFF.

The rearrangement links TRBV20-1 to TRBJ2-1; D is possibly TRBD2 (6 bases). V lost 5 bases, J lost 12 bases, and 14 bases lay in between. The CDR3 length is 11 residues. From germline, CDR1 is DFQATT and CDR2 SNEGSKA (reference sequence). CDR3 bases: TGCAGTGCTCGCCTGGCGGGGAGGCAGTTCTTC. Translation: CSARLAGRQFF.

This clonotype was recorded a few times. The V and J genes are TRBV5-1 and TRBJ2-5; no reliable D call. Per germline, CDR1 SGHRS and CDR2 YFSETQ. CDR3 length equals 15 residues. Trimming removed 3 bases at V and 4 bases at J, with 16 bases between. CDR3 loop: CASSWAVAVGETQYF. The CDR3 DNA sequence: TGCGCCAGCAGCTGGGCGGTAGCTGTCGGAGAGACCCAGTACTTC.

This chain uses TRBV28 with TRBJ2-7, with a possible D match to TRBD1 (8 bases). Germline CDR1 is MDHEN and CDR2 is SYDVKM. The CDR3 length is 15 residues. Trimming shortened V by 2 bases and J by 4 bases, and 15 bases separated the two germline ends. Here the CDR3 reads CASSLTGGTNYEQYF. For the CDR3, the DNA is TGTGCCAGCAGTTTAACAGGGGGGACTAATTACGAGCAGTACTTC.

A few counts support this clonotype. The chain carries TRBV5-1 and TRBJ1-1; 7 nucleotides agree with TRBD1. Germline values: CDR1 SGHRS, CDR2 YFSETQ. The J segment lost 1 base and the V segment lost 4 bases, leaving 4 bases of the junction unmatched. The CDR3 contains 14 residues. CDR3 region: CASSIGTENTEAFF. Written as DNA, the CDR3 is TGCGCCAGCAGCATAGGGACAGAGAACACTGAAGCTTTCTTT.

CDR3 in amino acids: CASRLTSGPSSYNEQFF. The DNA of the CDR3 is TGTGCCAGCAGACTGACTAGCGGGCCTTCCTCCTACAATGAGCAGTTCTTC. The V and J genes are TRBV7-2 and TRBJ2-1, with TRBD2 identical over 10 bases. Trimming cost V 6 bases and J 0 bases; bases outside gene matches: 8. Germline lookup yields CDR1 SGHTA and CDR2 FQGNSA. The CDR3 consists of 17 residues.

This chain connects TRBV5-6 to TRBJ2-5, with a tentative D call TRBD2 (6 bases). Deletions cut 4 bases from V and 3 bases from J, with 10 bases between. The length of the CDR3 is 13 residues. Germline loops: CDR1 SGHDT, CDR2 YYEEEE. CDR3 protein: CASSTGREETQYF. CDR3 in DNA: TGTGCCAGCAGCACCGGGAGAGAAGAGACCCAGTACTTC.

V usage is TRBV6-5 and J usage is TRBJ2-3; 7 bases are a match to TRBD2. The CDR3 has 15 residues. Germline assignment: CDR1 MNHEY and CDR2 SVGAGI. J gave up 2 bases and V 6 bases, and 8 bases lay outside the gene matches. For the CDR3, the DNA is TGTGCCAGCAGGGCCGGGACTACCTACACAGATACGCAGTATTTT. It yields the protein CASRAGTTYTDTQYF.

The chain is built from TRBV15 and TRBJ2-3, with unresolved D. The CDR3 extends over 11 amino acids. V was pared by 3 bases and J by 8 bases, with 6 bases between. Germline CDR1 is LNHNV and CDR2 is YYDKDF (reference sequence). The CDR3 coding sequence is TGTGCCACCAGCAGGGGGTCTACGCAGTATTTT. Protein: CATSRGSTQYF.

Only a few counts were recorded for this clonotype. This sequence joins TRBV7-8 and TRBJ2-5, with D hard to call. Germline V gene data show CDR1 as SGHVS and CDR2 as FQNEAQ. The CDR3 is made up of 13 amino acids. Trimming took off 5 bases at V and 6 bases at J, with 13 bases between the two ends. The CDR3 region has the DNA TGTGCCAGCAGCCTAGGGCCTCTGAAGACCCAGTACTTC. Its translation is CASSLGPLKTQYF. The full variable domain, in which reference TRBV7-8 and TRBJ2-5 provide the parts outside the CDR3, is GAGVSQSPRYKVAKRGQDVALRCDPISGHVSLFWYQQALGQGPEFLTYFQNEAQLDKSGLPSDRFFAERPEGSVSTLKIQRTQQEDSAVYLCASSLGPLKTQYFGPGTRLLVL.

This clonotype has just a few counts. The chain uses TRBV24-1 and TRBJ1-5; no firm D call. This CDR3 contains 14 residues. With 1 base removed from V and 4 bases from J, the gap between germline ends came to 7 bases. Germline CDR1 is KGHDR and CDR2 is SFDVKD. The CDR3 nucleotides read TGTGCCACCAGTGATTTAGCAGGAAATCAGCCCCAGCATTTT. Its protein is CATSDLAGNQPQHF.

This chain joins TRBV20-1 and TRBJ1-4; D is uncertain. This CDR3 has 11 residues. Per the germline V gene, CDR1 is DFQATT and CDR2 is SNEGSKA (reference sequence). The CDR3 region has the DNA TGCGTTGCGGGCCGGAATGAAAAACTGTTTTTT. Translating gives CVAGRNEKLFF.

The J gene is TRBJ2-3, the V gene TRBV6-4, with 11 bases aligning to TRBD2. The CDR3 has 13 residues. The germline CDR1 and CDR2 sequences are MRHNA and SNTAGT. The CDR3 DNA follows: TGTTACCCCTTAGCGGGAGGGCCAGATACGCAGTATTTT. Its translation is CYPLAGGPDTQYF.

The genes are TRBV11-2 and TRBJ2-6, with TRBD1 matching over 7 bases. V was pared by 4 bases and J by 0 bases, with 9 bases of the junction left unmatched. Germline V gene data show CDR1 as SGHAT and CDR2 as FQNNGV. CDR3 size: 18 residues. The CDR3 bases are TGTGCCAGCAGCTCTACGTTGGGACAGAGCTCTGGGGCCAACGTCCTGACTTTC. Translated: CASSSTLGQSSGANVLTF.

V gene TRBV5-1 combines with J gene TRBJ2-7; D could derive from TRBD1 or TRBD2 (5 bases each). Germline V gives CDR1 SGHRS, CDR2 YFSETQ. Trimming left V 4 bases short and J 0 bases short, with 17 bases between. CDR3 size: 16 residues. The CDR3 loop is CASSKDPGRSSYEQYF. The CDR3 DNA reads TGCGCCAGCAGCAAGGACCCGGGACGGAGCTCCTACGAGCAGTACTTC.